The sample holds a few counts of the clone carrying this T cell receptor beta chain. Its specificity is unknown. The data derive from a study of blood T cells in healthy people across ages. A second PCR of 7 to 11 cycles used a sample-barcoded 5' primer and a J-beta primer mix. MiXCR, run by TCRdb on the 5' RACE reads, gives a single entry per CDR3 protein. The sample has about 1.6 million distinct CDR3 sequences, roughly a third seen once; the top ten hold 11%. The CDR3 runs 13 residues. Between the trimmed V and J ends, which lost 7 bases and 5 bases, there was a span of 12 bases. Germline V gene data show CDR1 as SGDLS and CDR2 as YYNGEE. Study results and limitations: Long-lived and aged donors differed, with more naive CD4+ cells and higher diversity in the long-lived.

V is TRBV9 and J is TRBJ1-4; TRBD1 is a possible D gene (5 bases). Material for sequencing was blood. This receptor was identified in a woman aged 25-40 years in good health. The CDR3: CASASGANEKLFF. CDR3 DNA: TGTGCCAGCGCTTCTGGGGCCAATGAAAAACTGTTTTTT.